This entry lists 10 T cell receptor beta chains sequenced from one sample in a study of cytomegalovirus exposure and HLA in healthy donors. Both 60 Vbeta primers and 13 Jbeta primers went into the PCR. Data came from immunoSEQ multiplex PCR; TCRdb stores just in-frame clones and leaves some out. The table has 80,000 to 95,000 clones, less than 65% seen once. Sequenced sample: PBMCs. The source of these receptors is a woman aged 25 to 39 in good health and CMV-seronegative.

This clone was detected a few times. V usage is TRBV2 and J usage is TRBJ1-2; D may be TRBD1 (6 bases). CDR1 SNHLY and CDR2 FYNNEI come from the germline V gene. The V end lost 6 bases, the J end lost 3 bases, and 17 bases lay between the germline ends. The CDR3 extends over 15 amino acids. Written as DNA, the CDR3 is TGTGCCAGCAGGAATCGGGGGAGGGGGGACTATGGCTACACCTTC. Amino acid sequence: CASRNRGRGDYGYTF.

The V call is TRBV18, the J call TRBJ2-1, with a weak D call TRBD2 (5 bases). The germline V and J ends were trimmed by 6 bases and 2 bases, with 14 bases remaining between them. The germline V gene has CDR1 KGHSH and CDR2 LQKENI. This CDR3 comprises 15 residues. The CDR3 DNA reads as TGTGCCAGCTCCTTAAAGGACTCCGCCTACAATGAGCAGTTCTTC. This gives the protein CASSLKDSAYNEQFF.

The chain is built from TRBV28 and TRBJ2-1, with TRBD1 matching over 8 bases. CDR1 is MDHEN, CDR2 SYDVKM, per germline. Trimming at V came to 5 bases and at J to 9 bases, leaving 9 bases not matched to a gene. The CDR3 sequence is 14 residues long. DNA for the CDR3: TGTGCCAGCAGTCCCCCGGACAGGGCCCCTGAGCAGTTCTTC. It encodes CASSPPDRAPEQFF.

The CDR3: CASSSGTTASLNTQYF. The DNA of the CDR3 is TGTGCCAGTAGTTCCGGGACTACCGCCTCGCTTAATACGCAGTATTTT. The chain links TRBV19 to TRBJ2-3; TRBD2 matches at 7 bases. CDR1 LNHDA and CDR2 SQIVND come from the germline V gene (reference sequence). V shed 5 bases, J shed 7 bases, and the junction held 15 bases outside the gene matches. The CDR3 has 16 amino acids.

The V call is TRBV28, the J call TRBJ2-2; TRBD2 agrees at 10 bases. Germline V lookup: CDR1 MDHEN, CDR2 SYDVKM. J lost 7 bases, V lost 5 bases, and 7 bases had no gene match. CDR3 length equals 15 residues. CDR3 sequence: CASSLAGELGGELFF. CDR3 nucleotide sequence: TGTGCCAGCAGTCTAGCGGGAGAATTGGGCGGGGAGCTGTTTTTT.

In the case of this clone: One end of the junction is discordant with germline, which a read error may explain. This chain joins TRBV7-2 and TRBJ1-2; D is unclear. CDR1 is SGHTA and CDR2 is FQGNSA in the germline V gene. The CDR3 is made up of 14 amino acids. In DNA, the CDR3 is TGTGCCAGCAGCTTCCGGGATCAAAACTCTGGCTACACCTTC. As protein: CASSFRDQNSGYTF.

The rearrangement links TRBV7-3 to TRBJ2-7; 7 bases fit TRBD1. CDR1 is SGHTA, CDR2 FQGTGA, per germline. The CDR3 extends over 14 amino acids. J gave up 5 bases and V 1 base, and 5 bases lay outside the gene matches. The CDR3 DNA reads TGTGCCAGCAGCTTAAGGGGAACAGGGGACGAGCAGTACTTC. Protein product: CASSLRGTGDEQYF. Variable domain in full (rest from reference TRBV7-3 and TRBJ2-7): GAGVSQTPSNKVTEKGKYVELRCDPISGHTALYWYRQSLGQGPEFLIYFQGTGAADDSGLPNDRFFAVRPEGSVSTLKIQRTERGDSAVYLCASSLRGTGDEQYFGPGTRLTVT.

The rearrangement joins TRBV5-1 to TRBJ1-1; possibly TRBD1 for D (6 bases). The CDR3 spans 14 residues. Germline-derived CDR1 and CDR2 are SGHRS and YFSETQ. Trimming left V 5 bases short and J 0 bases short, with 11 bases between. CDR3 region: CASSEWGLNTEAFF. The CDR3 DNA sequence: TGCGCCAGCAGTGAATGGGGGCTGAACACTGAAGCTTTCTTT.

J is TRBJ1-1 and V is TRBV6-1; D perhaps matches TRBD1 (6 bases). The CDR3 consists of 13 residues. Per the germline V gene, CDR1 is MNHNS and CDR2 is SASEGT. Trimming removed 6 bases from V and 6 bases from J, with 14 bases in between. The CDR3, as DNA: TGTGCCAGCAGGTCCAGGGGTTCAGCTGAAGCTTTCTTT. Translated: CASRSRGSAEAFF.

V gene TRBV28 combines with J gene TRBJ2-7, with a tentative D call TRBD1 (6 bases). Per the germline V gene, CDR1 is MDHEN and CDR2 is SYDVKM. The CDR3 runs to 13 residues. V gave up 6 bases and J gave up 6 bases, with 15 bases separating them. The CDR3: CASSQGTLVEQYF. The DNA for the CDR3 is TGTGCCAGCAGCCAAGGGACACTGGTCGAGCAGTACTTC.